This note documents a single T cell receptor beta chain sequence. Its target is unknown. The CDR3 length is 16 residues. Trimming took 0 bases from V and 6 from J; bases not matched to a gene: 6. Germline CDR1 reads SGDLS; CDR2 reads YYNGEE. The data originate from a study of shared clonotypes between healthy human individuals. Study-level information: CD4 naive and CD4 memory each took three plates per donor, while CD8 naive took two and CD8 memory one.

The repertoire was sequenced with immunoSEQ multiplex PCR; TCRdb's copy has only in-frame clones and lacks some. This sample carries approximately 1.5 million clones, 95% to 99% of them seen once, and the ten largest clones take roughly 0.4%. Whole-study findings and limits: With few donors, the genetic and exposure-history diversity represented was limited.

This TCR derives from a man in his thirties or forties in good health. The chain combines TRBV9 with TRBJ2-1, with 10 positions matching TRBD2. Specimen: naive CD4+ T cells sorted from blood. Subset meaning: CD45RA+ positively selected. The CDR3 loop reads CASSVARLAGANEQFF. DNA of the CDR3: TGTGCCAGCAGCGTAGCGCGGCTAGCGGGAGCCAATGAGCAGTTCTTC. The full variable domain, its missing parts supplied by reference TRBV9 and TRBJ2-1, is DSGVTQTPKHLITATGQRVTLRCSPRSGDLSVYWYQQSLDQGLQFLIQYYNGEERAKGNILERFSAQQFPDLHSELNLSSLELGDSALYFCASSVARLAGANEQFFGPGTRLTVL.